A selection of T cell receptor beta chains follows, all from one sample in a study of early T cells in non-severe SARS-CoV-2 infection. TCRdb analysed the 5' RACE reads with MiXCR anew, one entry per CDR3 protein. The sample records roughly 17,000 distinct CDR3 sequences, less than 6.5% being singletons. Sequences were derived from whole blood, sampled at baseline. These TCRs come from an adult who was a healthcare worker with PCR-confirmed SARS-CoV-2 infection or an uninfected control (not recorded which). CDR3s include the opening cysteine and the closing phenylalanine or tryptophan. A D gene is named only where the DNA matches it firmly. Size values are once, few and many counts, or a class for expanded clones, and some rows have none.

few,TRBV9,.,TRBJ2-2,TGTGCCAGCAGCGTATATGGAGACACCCACACCGGGGAGCTGTTTTTT,CASSVYGDTHTGELFF
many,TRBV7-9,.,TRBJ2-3,TGTGCCAGCAGCCCATATGGGGTCGGGGCTCGCACAGATACGCAGTATTTT,CASSPYGVGARTDTQYF
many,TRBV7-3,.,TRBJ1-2,TGTGCCAGCAGCCCTGAGGCGGCAGGGGACTATGGCTACACCTTC,CASSPEAAGDYGYTF
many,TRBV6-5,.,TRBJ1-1,TGTGCCAGCAGTTACTCAGGGCAGGGGAACACTGAAGCTTTCTTT,CASSYSGQGNTEAFF
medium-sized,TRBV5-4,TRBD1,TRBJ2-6,TGTGCCAGCAGTCCAGGGGGCACATGGGCCAACGTCCTGACTTTC,CASSPGGTWANVLTF
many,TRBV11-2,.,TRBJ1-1,TGTGCCAGCAGCATCGGAAGCACTGAAGCTTTCTTT,CASSIGSTEAFF
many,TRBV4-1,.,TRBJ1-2,TGCGCCAGCAGCCGATTACTGACAAGTAACTATGGCTACACCTTC,CASSRLLTSNYGYTF
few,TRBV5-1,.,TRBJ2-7,TGCGCCAGCAGCTTGGATGGGTGGGGGACCACCAGGGAGCAGTACTTC,CASSLDGWGTTREQYF
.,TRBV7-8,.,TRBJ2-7,TGTGCCAGCAGCTTAAGTAATTACTACGAGCAGTACTTC,CASSLSNYYEQYF
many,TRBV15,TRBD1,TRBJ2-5,TGTGCCACCAGCAGACACACAGGGACAGCGCAAGAGACCCAGTACTTC,CATSRHTGTAQETQYF
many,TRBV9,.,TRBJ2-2,TGTGCCAGCAGCGTTGGGTTAGCGAACACCGGGGAGCTGTTTTTT,CASSVGLANTGELFF
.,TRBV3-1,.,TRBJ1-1,TGTGCCAGCAGCCAAGGCATTACAGGGAACACTGAAGCTTTCTTT,CASSQGITGNTEAFF
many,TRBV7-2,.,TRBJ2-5,TGTGCCAGCAGCTTAGATTGGTCTGCGGGGACCCAGTACTTC,CASSLDWSAGTQYF
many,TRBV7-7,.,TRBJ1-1,TGTGCCAGCAGCGTTCAGAGGGGTACTGAAGCTTTCTTT,CASSVQRGTEAFF
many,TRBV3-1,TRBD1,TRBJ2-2,TGTGCCAGCAGCCAAGACATGGGGCAGGGGGCAGGACCCGGGGAGCTGTTTTTT,CASSQDMGQGAGPGELFF
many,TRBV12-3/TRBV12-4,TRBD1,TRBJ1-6,TGTGCCAGCAGTTTAGGAGGGACAGGGGCCTCACCCCTCCACTTT,CASSLGGTGASPLHF
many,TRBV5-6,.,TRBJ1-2,TGTGCCAGCACCGACCGATTCTATGGCTACACCTTC,CASTDRFYGYTF
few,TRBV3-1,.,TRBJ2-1,TGTGCCAGCAGCCAAGATATGGTAGCGAGGAATGAGCAGTTCTTC,CASSQDMVARNEQFF
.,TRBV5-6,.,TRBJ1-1,TGTGCCAGCAGCTCCGAAGGGTTTGGAACTGAAGCTTTCTTT,CASSSEGFGTEAFF
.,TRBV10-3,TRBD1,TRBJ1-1,TGTGCCATCAGTGCTGGGACAGAAGAAGCTTTCTTT,CAISAGTEEAFF
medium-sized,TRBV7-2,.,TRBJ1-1,TGTGCCAGCAGCTTGATCCTGAACACTGAAGCTTTCTTT,CASSLILNTEAFF
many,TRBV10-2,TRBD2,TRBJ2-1,TGCGCCAGCAGCGCTAGCGGGGGGCCTGAGGACGAGCAGTTCTTC,CASSASGGPEDEQFF
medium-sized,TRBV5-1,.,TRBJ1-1,TGCGCCAGCAGCTTGGGGAAAGACAGAGAAGCTTTCTTT,CASSLGKDREAFF